This TCR beta chain was documented in a study of early T cells in non-severe SARS-CoV-2 infection (dated by TCRdb to 2020 to 2022). Describing the broader study: Because TCR sequencing relied on bulk RNA taken from unsorted whole blood, pairing of alpha and beta chains was not possible.

The library was produced with 5' RACE. TCRdb shows the sequencer as NextSeq 500. Unique molecular identifiers were attached to individual cDNA molecules in the TCR library protocol so that sequencing error and PCR bias could be corrected. Both TCR alpha and beta chains were sequenced, and tight co-correlation was observed between alpha and beta sequence abundances in each sample. For the original study's pipeline: V gene, J gene and CDR3 annotation of TCR sequences was performed with Decombinator V4. TCRs were defined as expanded if a significant change between any two time points was detected under a Poisson model with p below 0.0001. Abundances of TCRs were expressed as counts per million after normalisation to the total number of TCRs sequenced in each sample. MAIT TCRs were defined by TRAV1-2 paired with TRAJ12, TRAJ20 or TRAJ33, and iNKT TCRs by TRAV10 paired with TRAJ18. VDJdb, accessed 1 November 2021, was searched for CMV, EBV and SARS-CoV-2 annotated TCRs, excluding TCRs annotated for multiple antigens. Using fastp trimming at Q25 and MiXCR clonotype assembly, TCRdb reanalyzed the public sequencing data and kept in-frame beta chains. A single entry per CDR3 protein holds the most common genes and DNA from its merged rows. The V and J calls follow TCRdb's processing rather than the paper's. In all, the sample holds just under 45,000 distinct CDR3 sequences, and roughly 10% of those were seen once. 8% to 10% of the sample is in the top ten clones.

The CDR3 starts with the cysteine, ends with the phenylalanine, and has 13 residues. The retained sequence is limited to the CDR3, 39 bases, with the frame set at the first base. At the junction V is shortened by 6 bases and J by 4 bases; bases outside the gene matches: 5. CDR1 and CDR2, looked up from the germline V gene (reference sequence), are LNHDA and SQIVND. This was a case-control study nested in a cohort of healthcare workers in London, UK, who had nasopharyngeal swab PCR tests and blood samples taken every week. Healthcare workers were recruited during the week of the UK lockdown, between 23 and 31 March 2020, and followed weekly for up to about 15 weeks. Findings and caveats that apply to the study as a whole: VDJdb matching was skewed toward anti-spike CD8 responses and likely underestimated virus-specific expansions by missing private and CD4 specificities.

This clonotype was counted ten times or more. Its antigen remains undetermined. No base qualities exist here, and no much larger clone lies one base off it. The V and J genes are TRBV19 and TRBJ1-1; TRBD1 agrees with 7 junctional bases. The TCR was taken from an adult who was a healthcare worker with PCR-confirmed SARS-CoV-2 infection or an uninfected control (not recorded which). Material: whole blood. The CDR3 region: CASSRQGITEAFF. Here is the DNA: TGTGCCAGTAGCCGACAGGGCATCACTGAAGCTTTCTTT. The reference TRBV19 and TRBJ1-1 proteins fill in what lies around the CDR3, so the full variable domain reads DGGITQSPKYLFRKEGQNVTLSCEQNLNHDAMYWYRQDPGQGLRLIYYSQIVNDFQKGDIAEGYSVSREKKESFPLTVTSAQKNPTAFYLCASSRQGITEAFFGQGTRLTVV.